The rows below give T cell receptor beta chains drawn from one sample of a study of T cells in Graves' hyperthyroidism and ophthalmopathy. MiXCR, run by TCRdb on the multiplex PCR reads, gives a single entry per CDR3 protein. In the table there are 550,000 to 650,000 distinct CDR3 sequences, about 15% of which are singletons. Sequencing was performed on blood. These receptors all come from a woman between 40 and 55 years old with Graves' hyperthyroidism. Both conserved end residues are part of each CDR3. The D gene is left open where the match is weak. Rows give clone size only sometimes, using once, few, many, or a class for an expanded clone.

j_call | v_call | clone_size | d_call | cdr3_nt | cdr3_aa
TRBJ1-4 | TRBV29-1 | NA | TRBD1 | TGCAGCGCCCTAGGGACAGGCCGGGATGAAAAACTGTTTTTT | CSALGTGRDEKLFF
TRBJ1-4 | TRBV28 | once | TRBD1 | TGTGCCAGCAGTTCGTCAGGGGGGATTGGCGAAAAACTGTTTTTT | CASSSSGGIGEKLFF
TRBJ1-1 | TRBV5-1 | many | NA | TGCGCCAGCAGCTTGGAGGGGCGAGGAGCTTTCTTT | CASSLEGRGAFF
TRBJ2-6 | TRBV28 | many | NA | TGTGCCAGCAGTTTATACAGGTTAGGCTCTGGGGCCAACGTCCTGACTTTC | CASSLYRLGSGANVLTF
TRBJ2-7 | TRBV5-1 | many | NA | TGCGCCAGCAGCTTGGACGTTACCTACGAGCAGTACTTC | CASSLDVTYEQYF
TRBJ1-2 | TRBV2 | many | NA | TGTGCCAGCAGTGAACTGACAGACTATGGCTACACCTTC | CASSELTDYGYTF
TRBJ2-7 | TRBV7-9 | NA | NA | TGTGCCAGCAGCTTAACCAACGAGCAGTACTTC | CASSLTNEQYF
TRBJ2-5 | TRBV6-1 | many | TRBD1 | TGTGCCAGCAGCGACCGGGACAGGAGAGTCCAAGAGACCCAGTACTTC | CASSDRDRRVQETQYF
TRBJ2-5 | TRBV5-1 | many | NA | TGCGCCAGCAGCTTGGGTTCTTTGGAGACCCAGTACTTC | CASSLGSLETQYF
TRBJ2-2 | TRBV2 | many | NA | TGTGCCAGCAGTGTTGGGCAGTCTACTCTCGGGGAGCTGTTTTTT | CASSVGQSTLGELFF
TRBJ1-2 | TRBV27 | few | TRBD1 | TGTGCCAGCAGTCCCTGGGACAGCACCTATGGCTACACCTTC | CASSPWDSTYGYTF
TRBJ1-1 | TRBV5-1 | many | TRBD1 | TGCGCCACTGCAACAGGGGTGGGCACTGAAGCTTTCTTT | CATATGVGTEAFF
TRBJ2-1 | TRBV19 | NA | TRBD2 | TGTGCCAGTAGCACTACCGGGACTAGCGGGGGGCAAGGGTTCTTC | CASSTTGTSGGQGFF
TRBJ1-6 | TRBV5-6 | NA | NA | TGTGCCAGCAGCTTATCCAGGGTTGATAATTCACCCCTCCACTTT | CASSLSRVDNSPLHF
TRBJ2-7 | TRBV6-1 | many | NA | TGTGCCAGCACCTCGGGGCAGGGGAGCGAGCAGTACTTC | CASTSGQGSEQYF
TRBJ1-1 | TRBV7-2 | many | NA | TGTGCCAGCAGCTGGGCAGGCCCGGGGGACACTGAAGCTTTCTTT | CASSWAGPGDTEAFF
TRBJ2-5 | TRBV18 | many | NA | TGTGCCAGCTCATACGACGGAGAGGGGACCCAGTACTTC | CASSYDGEGTQYF
TRBJ1-1 | TRBV27 | NA | NA | TGTGCCAGCACCCGAGACCCGATCGTGAACACTGAAGCTTTCTTT | CASTRDPIVNTEAFF
TRBJ2-4 | TRBV13 | few | NA | TGTGCCAGCAGCCCCCAGGGGCGTAGAAACATTCAGTACTTC | CASSPQGRRNIQYF
TRBJ2-2 | TRBV7-6 | once | TRBD2 | TGTGCCAGCAGCAAGGGACTAGCGGGAGTCGACACCGGGGAGCTGTTTTTT | CASSKGLAGVDTGELFF
TRBJ1-1 | TRBV6-5 | many | TRBD1 | TGTGCCAGCAGTTACCTACGGACAGGGGGCACTGAAGCTTTCTTT | CASSYLRTGGTEAFF
TRBJ2-3 | TRBV20-1 | many | NA | TGCAGTGCTAGGAAATCTTACGGCACAGATACGCAGTATTTT | CSARKSYGTDTQYF
TRBJ2-3 | TRBV10-3 | NA | NA | TGTGCCATCAGTGAGGACCTAACTAGCACAGATACGCAGTATTTT | CAISEDLTSTDTQYF
TRBJ1-5 | TRBV30 | many | TRBD1 | TGTGCCTGGAGTGTCGGGACAGGGGGCAATCAGCCCCAGCATTTT | CAWSVGTGGNQPQHF
TRBJ2-1 | TRBV6-1 | few | NA | TGTGCCAGCAGTTCCGGCGGGATTTCGGGTGAGCAGTTCTTC | CASSSGGISGEQFF
TRBJ1-3 | TRBV6-1 | many | TRBD1 | TGTGCCAGCAGTGCGGACAGGGGGGACACCATATATTTT | CASSADRGDTIYF
TRBJ2-7 | TRBV15 | NA | NA | TGTGCCACCAGCAGATCCGGGGGCAACTACGAGCAGTACTTC | CATSRSGGNYEQYF
TRBJ2-2 | TRBV5-1 | NA | NA | TGCGCCAGCAGCTTGGATACGGGAGTCACCGGGGAGCTGTTTTTT | CASSLDTGVTGELFF
TRBJ1-6 | TRBV2 | many | TRBD1 | TGTGCCAGCAGTGGACAGGGGAGTTCACCCCTCCACTTT | CASSGQGSSPLHF
TRBJ1-5 | TRBV7-2 | many | NA | TGTGCCAGCAGACGGGGGAATAGCAATCAGCCCCAGCATTTT | CASRRGNSNQPQHF
TRBJ2-1 | TRBV5-1 | many | NA | TGCGCCAGCAGCTTGGCCGGGAGCAGAAACAATGAGCAGTTCTTC | CASSLAGSRNNEQFF
TRBJ1-2 | TRBV28 | few | NA | TGTGCCAGCAGTTCATCAAGAGGGACCAACTATGGCTACACCTTC | CASSSSRGTNYGYTF
TRBJ2-7 | TRBV20-1 | NA | NA | TGCAGTGCTGCACGCGGCGAGCAGTACTTC | CSAARGEQYF
TRBJ2-3 | TRBV18 | many | NA | TGTGCCAGCTCACCACGGGAGTCAGATACGCAGTATTTT | CASSPRESDTQYF
TRBJ1-1 | TRBV3-1 | few | NA | TGTGCCAGCAGCCCGAGGGGAGACCAAGCTTTCTTT | CASSPRGDQAFF
TRBJ1-1 | TRBV27 | many | NA | TGTGCCAGCAGTTTTGTGCAGGCCTCGGGGAACACTGAAGCTTTCTTT | CASSFVQASGNTEAFF
TRBJ2-1 | TRBV3-1 | many | NA | TGTGCCAGCAGCCCTCTTGGTCTTGAGCAGTTCTTC | CASSPLGLEQFF
TRBJ1-5 | TRBV20-1 | few | NA | TGCAGTGCCCGACAAGAACAGGGCGGTCAGCCCCAGCATTTT | CSARQEQGGQPQHF
TRBJ1-5 | TRBV12-3/TRBV12-4 | NA | TRBD1 | TGTGCCAGCAGTTTATCAGCCGGGACAGGGGTTAATAGCAATCAGCCCCAGCATTTT | CASSLSAGTGVNSNQPQHF
TRBJ2-7 | TRBV28 | many | NA | TGTGCCAGCAGTTTAATCCAAGGGCCCTACGAGCAGTACTTC | CASSLIQGPYEQYF
TRBJ1-2 | TRBV20-1 | NA | NA | TGCAGTGCTAGATATAGCTATGGCTACACCTTC | CSARYSYGYTF
TRBJ2-1 | TRBV3-1 | NA | NA | TGTGCCAGCAGCCTTGAGACGAGTATTGAGCAGTTCTTC | CASSLETSIEQFF
TRBJ1-6 | TRBV3-1 | many | NA | TGTGCCAGCAGCCAAGATGTGGCGGCAGATAATTCACCCCTCCACTTT | CASSQDVAADNSPLHF
TRBJ1-5 | TRBV19 | NA | NA | TGTGCCAGCAGCGCCTGGGGGGATGGGGATCAGCCCCAGCATTTT | CASSAWGDGDQPQHF
TRBJ1-6 | TRBV5-5 | NA | NA | TGTGCCAGCAGCTTCCAGGTGGTCTATAATTCACCCCTCCACTTT | CASSFQVVYNSPLHF
TRBJ2-1 | TRBV6-1 | many | TRBD1 | TGTGCCAGCACCGAACAGGGGACATCCTACAATGAGCAGTTCTTC | CASTEQGTSYNEQFF